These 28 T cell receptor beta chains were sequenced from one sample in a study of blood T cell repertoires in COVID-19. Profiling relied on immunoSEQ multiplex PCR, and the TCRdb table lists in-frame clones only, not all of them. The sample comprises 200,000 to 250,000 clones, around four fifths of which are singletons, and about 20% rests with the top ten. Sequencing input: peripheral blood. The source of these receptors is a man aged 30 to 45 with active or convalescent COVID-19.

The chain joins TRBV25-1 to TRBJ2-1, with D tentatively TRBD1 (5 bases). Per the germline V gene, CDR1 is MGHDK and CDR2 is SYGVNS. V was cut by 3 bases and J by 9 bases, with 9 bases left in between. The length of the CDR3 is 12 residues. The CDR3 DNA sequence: TGTGCCAGCAGTGAGGTAAGGGGTGAGCAGTTCTTC. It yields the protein CASSEVRGEQFF.

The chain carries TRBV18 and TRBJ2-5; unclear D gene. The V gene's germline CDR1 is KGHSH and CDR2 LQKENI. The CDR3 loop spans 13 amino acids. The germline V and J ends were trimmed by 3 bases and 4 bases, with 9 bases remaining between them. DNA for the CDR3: TGTGCCAGCTCACCTTCTATCTTAGAGACCCAGTACTTC. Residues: CASSPSILETQYF.

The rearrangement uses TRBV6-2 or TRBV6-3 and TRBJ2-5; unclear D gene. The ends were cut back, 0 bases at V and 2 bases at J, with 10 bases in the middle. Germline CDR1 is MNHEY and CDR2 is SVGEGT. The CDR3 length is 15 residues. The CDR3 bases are TGTGCCAGCAGTTACTCAGCGCCGAAGCAAGAGACCCAGTACTTC. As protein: CASSYSAPKQETQYF.

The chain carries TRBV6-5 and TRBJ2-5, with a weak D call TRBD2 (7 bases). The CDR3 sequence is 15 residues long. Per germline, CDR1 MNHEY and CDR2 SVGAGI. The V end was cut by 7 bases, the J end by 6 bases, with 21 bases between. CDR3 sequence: CASTLQKGGRKTQYF. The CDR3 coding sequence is TGTGCCAGCACTTTGCAAAAGGGGGGGAGAAAGACCCAGTACTTC.

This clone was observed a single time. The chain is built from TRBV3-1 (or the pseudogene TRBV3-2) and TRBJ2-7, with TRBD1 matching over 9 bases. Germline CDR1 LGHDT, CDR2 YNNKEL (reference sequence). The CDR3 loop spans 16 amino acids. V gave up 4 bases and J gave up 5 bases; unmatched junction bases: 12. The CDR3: CASSPRGQGKTHEQYF. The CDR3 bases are TGTGCCAGCAGCCCCAGAGGACAGGGGAAGACCCACGAGCAGTACTTC.

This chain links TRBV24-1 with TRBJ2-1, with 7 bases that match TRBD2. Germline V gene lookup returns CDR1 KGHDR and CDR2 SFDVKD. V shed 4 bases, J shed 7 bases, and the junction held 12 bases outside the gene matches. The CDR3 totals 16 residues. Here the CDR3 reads CATSDQTGGRTNEQFF. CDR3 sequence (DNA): TGTGCCACCAGTGACCAGACGGGGGGAAGGACTAATGAGCAGTTCTTC.

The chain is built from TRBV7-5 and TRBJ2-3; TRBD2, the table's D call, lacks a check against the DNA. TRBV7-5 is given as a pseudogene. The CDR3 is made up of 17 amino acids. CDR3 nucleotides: TGTGTCAGAAGACAAAGACTAGCGGGGCCCTCCACAGATACGCAGTATTTT. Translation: CVRRQRLAGPSTDTQYF.

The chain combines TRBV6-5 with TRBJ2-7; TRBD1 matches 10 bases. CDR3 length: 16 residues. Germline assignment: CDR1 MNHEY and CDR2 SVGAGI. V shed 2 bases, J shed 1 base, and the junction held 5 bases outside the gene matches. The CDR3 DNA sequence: TGTGCCAGCAGTTACCTTACGGGACAGGGGTCCTACGAGCAGTACTTC. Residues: CASSYLTGQGSYEQYF.

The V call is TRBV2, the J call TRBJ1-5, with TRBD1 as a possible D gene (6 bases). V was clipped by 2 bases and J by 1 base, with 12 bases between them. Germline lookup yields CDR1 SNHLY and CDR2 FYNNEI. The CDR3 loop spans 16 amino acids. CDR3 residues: CASSERAGASNQPQHF. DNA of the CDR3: TGTGCCAGCAGTGAACGGGCGGGGGCGAGCAATCAGCCCCAGCATTTT.

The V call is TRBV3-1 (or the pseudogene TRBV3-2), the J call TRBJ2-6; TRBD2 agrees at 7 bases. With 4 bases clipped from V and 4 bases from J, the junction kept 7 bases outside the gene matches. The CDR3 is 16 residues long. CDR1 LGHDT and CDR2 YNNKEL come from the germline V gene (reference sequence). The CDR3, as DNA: TGTGCCAGCAGCCCCCTGGGAGGGTCCGGGGCCAACGTCCTGACTTTC. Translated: CASSPLGGSGANVLTF.

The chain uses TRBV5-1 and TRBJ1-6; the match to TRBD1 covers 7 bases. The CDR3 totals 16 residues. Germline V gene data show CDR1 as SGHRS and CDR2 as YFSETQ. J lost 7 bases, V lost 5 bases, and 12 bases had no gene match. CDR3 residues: CASRFEKGGANSPLHF. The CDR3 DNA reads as TGCGCCAGCAGATTTGAAAAAGGGGGCGCAAATTCACCCCTCCACTTT.

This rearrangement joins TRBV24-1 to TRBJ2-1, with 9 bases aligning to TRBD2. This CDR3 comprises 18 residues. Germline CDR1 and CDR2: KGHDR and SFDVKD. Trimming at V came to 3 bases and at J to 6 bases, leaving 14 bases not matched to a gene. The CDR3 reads CATSDPTGAGGPFNEQFF. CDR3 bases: TGTGCCACCAGTGATCCGACGGGGGCGGGAGGGCCTTTCAATGAGCAGTTCTTC.

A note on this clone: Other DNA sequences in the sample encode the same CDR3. The CDR3 DNA reads as TGTGCCAGCAGCTTCGGACAGGGCTCCTACGAGCAGTACTTC. Its protein product is CASSFGQGSYEQYF. V usage is TRBV5-6 and J usage is TRBJ2-7; 8 bases map to TRBD1. In germline, CDR1 is SGHDT, CDR2 YYEEEE. This CDR3 contains 14 residues. The J segment lost 0 bases and the V segment lost 2 bases, leaving 1 base of the junction unmatched.

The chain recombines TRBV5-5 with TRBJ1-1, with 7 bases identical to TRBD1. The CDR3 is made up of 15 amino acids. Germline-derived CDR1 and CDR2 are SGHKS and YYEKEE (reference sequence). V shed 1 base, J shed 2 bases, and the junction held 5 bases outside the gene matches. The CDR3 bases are TGTGCCAGCAGCTTGTACAGGGGAGGAAACACTGAAGCTTTCTTT. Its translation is CASSLYRGGNTEAFF.

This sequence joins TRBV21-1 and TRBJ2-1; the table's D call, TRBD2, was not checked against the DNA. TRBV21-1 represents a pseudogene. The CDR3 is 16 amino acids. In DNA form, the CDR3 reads TGTGCCAGCAGCAAAGGTGTAGCGGGAGACTACAATGAGCAGTTCTTC. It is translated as CASSKGVAGDYNEQFF.

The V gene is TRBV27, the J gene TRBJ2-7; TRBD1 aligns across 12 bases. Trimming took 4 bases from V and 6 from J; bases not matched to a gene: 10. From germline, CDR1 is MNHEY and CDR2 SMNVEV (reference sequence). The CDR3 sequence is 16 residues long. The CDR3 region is CASSSPPGQGAGEQYF. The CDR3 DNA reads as TGTGCCAGCAGTTCCCCTCCGGGACAGGGGGCTGGCGAGCAGTACTTC.

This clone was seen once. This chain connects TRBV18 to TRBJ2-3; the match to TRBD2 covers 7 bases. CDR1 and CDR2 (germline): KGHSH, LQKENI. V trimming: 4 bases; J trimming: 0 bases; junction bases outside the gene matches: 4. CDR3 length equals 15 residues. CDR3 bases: TGTGCCAGCTCACAAGCGGGGACTAGCACAGATACGCAGTATTTT. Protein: CASSQAGTSTDTQYF.

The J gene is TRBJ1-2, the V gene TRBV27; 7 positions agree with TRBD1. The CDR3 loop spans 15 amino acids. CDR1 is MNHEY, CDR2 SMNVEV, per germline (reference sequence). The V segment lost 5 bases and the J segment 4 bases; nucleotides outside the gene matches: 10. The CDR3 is CASSPSTGFSYGYTF. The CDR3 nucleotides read TGTGCCAGCAGTCCCTCGACAGGGTTTAGCTATGGCTACACCTTC.

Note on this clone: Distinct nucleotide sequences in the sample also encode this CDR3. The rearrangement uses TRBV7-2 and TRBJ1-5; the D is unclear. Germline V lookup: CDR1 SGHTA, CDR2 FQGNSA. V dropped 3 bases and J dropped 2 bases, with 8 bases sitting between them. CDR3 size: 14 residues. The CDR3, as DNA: TGTGCCAGCAGCTTCTCAGGTGGCAATCAGCCCCAGCATTTT. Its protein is CASSFSGGNQPQHF.

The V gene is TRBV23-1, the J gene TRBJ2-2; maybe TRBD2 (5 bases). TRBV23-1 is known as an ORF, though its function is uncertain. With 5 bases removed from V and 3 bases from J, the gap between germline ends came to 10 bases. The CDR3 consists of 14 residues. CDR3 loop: CASSVDGDTGELFF. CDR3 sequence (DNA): TGCGCCAGCAGTGTTGACGGGGACACCGGGGAGCTGTTTTTT.

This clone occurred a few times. The CDR3 DNA follows: TGTGCCAGCAGTCCCCTGAGCGGGGGGCAAGAGACCCAGTACTTC. Protein sequence: CASSPLSGGQETQYF. V and J are TRBV2 and TRBJ2-5; 9 nucleotides line up with TRBD2. Germline V gene lookup returns CDR1 SNHLY and CDR2 FYNNEI. Unmatched junction bases numbered 6, after V lost 5 bases and J lost 2 bases. The CDR3 totals 15 residues.

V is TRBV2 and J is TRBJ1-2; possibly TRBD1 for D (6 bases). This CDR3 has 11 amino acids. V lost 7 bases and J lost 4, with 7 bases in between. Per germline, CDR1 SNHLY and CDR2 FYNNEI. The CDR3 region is CASTGAYGYTF. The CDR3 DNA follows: TGTGCCAGCACAGGGGCCTATGGCTACACCTTC.

The CDR3 protein is CASRQQRFDEQFF. In DNA form, the CDR3 reads TGTGCAAGTCGCCAACAGCGGTTTGATGAGCAGTTCTTC. V and J are TRBV12-2 and TRBJ2-1; the table names TRBD2, a call not compared with the DNA. TRBV12-2 is deemed a pseudogene. CDR3 length equals 13 residues.

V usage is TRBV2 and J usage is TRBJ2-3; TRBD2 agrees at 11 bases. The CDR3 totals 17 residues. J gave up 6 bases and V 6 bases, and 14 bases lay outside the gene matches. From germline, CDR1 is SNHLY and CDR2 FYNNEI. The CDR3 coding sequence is TGTGCCAGCAGCTTCAGGACTAGCGGGTACCGTCCGGATACGCAGTATTTT. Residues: CASSFRTSGYRPDTQYF.

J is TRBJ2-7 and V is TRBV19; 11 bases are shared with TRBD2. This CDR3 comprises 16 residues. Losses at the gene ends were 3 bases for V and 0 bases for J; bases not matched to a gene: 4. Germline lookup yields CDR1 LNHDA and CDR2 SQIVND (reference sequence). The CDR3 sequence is CASSMATSGSSYEQYF. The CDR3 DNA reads TGTGCCAGTAGTATGGCCACTAGCGGGAGCTCCTACGAGCAGTACTTC.

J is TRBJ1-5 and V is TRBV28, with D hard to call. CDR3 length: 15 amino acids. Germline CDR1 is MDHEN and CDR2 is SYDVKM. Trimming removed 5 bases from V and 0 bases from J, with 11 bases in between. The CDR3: CASSLNFDSNQPQHF. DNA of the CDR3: TGTGCCAGCAGTCTAAACTTCGATAGCAATCAGCCCCAGCATTTT.

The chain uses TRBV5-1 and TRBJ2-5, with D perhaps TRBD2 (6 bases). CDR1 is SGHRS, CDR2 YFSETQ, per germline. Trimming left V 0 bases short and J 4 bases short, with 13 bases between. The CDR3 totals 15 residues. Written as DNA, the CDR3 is TGCGCCAGCAGCTTGGCCTTACAAGCGGGAGAGACCCAGTACTTC. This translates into CASSLALQAGETQYF. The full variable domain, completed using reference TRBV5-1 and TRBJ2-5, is KAGVTQTPRYLIKTRGQQVTLSCSPISGHRSVSWYQQTPGQGLQFLFEYFSETQRNKGNFPGRFSGRQFSNSRSEMNVSTLELGDSALYLCASSLALQAGETQYFGPGTRLLVL.

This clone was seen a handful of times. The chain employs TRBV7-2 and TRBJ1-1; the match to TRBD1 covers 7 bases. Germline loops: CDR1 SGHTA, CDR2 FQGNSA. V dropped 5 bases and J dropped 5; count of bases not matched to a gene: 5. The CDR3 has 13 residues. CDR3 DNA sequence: TGTGCCAGCAGCAGGACAGGCTGGACTGAAGCTTTCTTT. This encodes CASSRTGWTEAFF.